These 15 T cell receptor beta chains originate from one sample sequenced in a study of vaccination effects on CD4 cells after COVID-19. Only in-frame clones appear in the TCRdb table, and some are missing; sequencing was by immunoSEQ multiplex PCR. This sample has tens of thousands of clones, with roughly 73% found just once. Antigen-specific CD4+ T cell clonotypes were called by their expansion after viral peptide-pool culture in ViraFEST. On approximately day 9 of culture, CD4+ T cells were separated out. The person was diagnosed with PCR-confirmed SARS-CoV-2 infection between March and December 2020. For these receptors, no antigen is known. The sequencing used CD4+ T cells from PBMCs cultured with HIV peptides, collected before COVID-19 vaccination. The subset is: HIV-1 Nef peptide pool negative control/reference culture. These receptors were collected from a human donor who had a prior SARS-CoV-2 infection.

In DNA, the CDR3 is TGTGCCAGCAGTTACCGTGGGACACCGAACACTGAAGCTTTCTTT. As protein: CASSYRGTPNTEAFF. This sequence joins TRBV6-6 and TRBJ1-1; a weak D match, TRBD1 (6 bases). This CDR3 has 15 amino acids. V shed 2 bases and J shed 1 base, with 11 bases lying between them. Germline CDR1 is MNHNY and CDR2 is SVGAGI (reference sequence).

This clone occurred a few times. V and J are TRBV19 and TRBJ2-1, with TRBD2 matching over 8 bases. The CDR3 consists of 15 residues. From germline, CDR1 is LNHDA and CDR2 SQIVND (reference sequence). V shed 5 bases, J shed 6 bases, and the junction held 9 bases outside the gene matches. The CDR3 protein is CASSLKAGGSNEQFF. The CDR3 bases are TGTGCCAGTAGTTTAAAGGCGGGGGGCAGCAATGAGCAGTTCTTC.

The CDR3 nucleotides read TGTGCCAGCAGCGCCGATTTTGGCTCCTACAATGAGCAGTTCTTC. Its protein product is CASSADFGSYNEQFF. The chain couples TRBV7-2 to TRBJ2-1; D not certain. V lost 5 bases, J lost 0 bases, and 11 bases lay in between. The CDR3 is 15 residues long. Germline CDR1 reads SGHTA; CDR2 reads FQGNSA. Combining the CDR3 with reference TRBV7-2 and TRBJ2-1 gives the whole variable domain GAGVSQSPSNKVTEKGKDVELRCDPISGHTALYWYRQSLGQGLEFLIYFQGNSAPDKSGLPSDRFSAERTGGSVSTLTIQRTQQEDSAVYLCASSADFGSYNEQFFGPGTRLTVL.

This clone was detected once. This chain links TRBV7-9 with TRBJ1-1, with D uncertain. Trimming cost V 8 bases and J 3 bases, with 10 bases left between them. The V gene's germline CDR1 is SEHNR and CDR2 FQNEAQ (reference sequence). The CDR3 is made up of 12 amino acids. The DNA of the CDR3 is TGTGCCAGCCAAGACCATCACACTGAAGCTTTCTTT. This encodes CASQDHHTEAFF.

The J gene is TRBJ1-4, the V gene TRBV9; 11 bases are a match to TRBD1. CDR1 SGDLS and CDR2 YYNGEE come from the germline V gene. CDR3 length equals 15 residues. Trimming at V came to 3 bases and at J to 6 bases, leaving 4 bases not matched to a gene. The CDR3, as DNA: TGTGCCAGCAGCGCCCGGACAGGGGGCGATGAAAAACTGTTTTTT. Protein sequence: CASSARTGGDEKLFF.

The chain employs TRBV5-1 and TRBJ2-3, with D hard to call. This CDR3 spans 15 amino acids. Germline V gene lookup returns CDR1 SGHRS and CDR2 YFSETQ. Trimming removed 1 base at V and 4 bases at J, with 13 bases between. CDR3 sequence: CASSLSQIYPDTQYF. The CDR3 DNA reads TGCGCCAGCAGCTTGTCGCAGATCTATCCAGATACGCAGTATTTT. The variable domain in full, with the rest retrieved from reference TRBV5-1 and TRBJ2-3, is KAGVTQTPRYLIKTRGQQVTLSCSPISGHRSVSWYQQTPGQGLQFLFEYFSETQRNKGNFPGRFSGRQFSNSRSEMNVSTLELGDSALYLCASSLSQIYPDTQYFGPGTRLTVL.

The gene calls are TRBV27 and TRBJ2-7; 7 bases align to TRBD2. The CDR3 is made up of 16 amino acids. Germline-derived CDR1 and CDR2 are MNHEY and SMNVEV (reference sequence). Trimming at V came to 1 base and at J to 2 bases, leaving 8 bases not matched to a gene. CDR3 region: CASSLFAAGRTYEQYF. The CDR3 bases are TGTGCCAGCAGTTTATTCGCAGCGGGACGTACCTACGAGCAGTACTTC.

This clone was picked up a small number of times. The gene calls are TRBV18 and TRBJ2-4; D is undetermined. Trimming removed 0 bases from V and 0 bases from J, with 3 bases in between. CDR1 is KGHSH and CDR2 is LQKENI in the germline V gene. This CDR3 has 14 amino acids. CDR3 in DNA: TGTGCCAGCTCACCACCGGTAGCCAAAAACATTCAGTACTTC. As protein: CASSPPVAKNIQYF. The entire variable domain, with the rest obtained from reference TRBV18 and TRBJ2-4, is as follows: NAGVMQNPRHLVRRRGQEARLRCSPMKGHSHVYWYRQLPEEGLKFMVYLQKENIIDESGMPKERFSAEFPKEGPSILRIQQVVRGDSAAYFCASSPPVAKNIQYFGAGTRLSVL.

The chain links TRBV9 to TRBJ2-2; 7 bases fit TRBD2. With V trimmed by 4 bases and J by 8 bases, 11 bases remained unmatched. Germline V gene lookup returns CDR1 SGDLS and CDR2 YYNGEE. This CDR3 is 15 amino acids long. CDR3 sequence reads: CASSPSGAATGELFF. The CDR3 DNA reads TGTGCCAGCAGCCCGAGCGGGGCGGCAACGGGGGAGCTGTTTTTT. Full variable domain (outside the CDR3, taken from reference TRBV9 and TRBJ2-2): DSGVTQTPKHLITATGQRVTLRCSPRSGDLSVYWYQQSLDQGLQFLIQYYNGEERAKGNILERFSAQQFPDLHSELNLSSLELGDSALYFCASSPSGAATGELFFGEGSRLTVL.

As DNA, the CDR3 is TGCGCCAGCAGCCTCGCCGGGGGGCAGGAGGAGACCCAGTACTTC. Its translation: CASSLAGGQEETQYF. This chain connects TRBV5-1 to TRBJ2-5; tentatively, D is TRBD2 (7 bases). This CDR3 is built from 15 residues. Germline loops: CDR1 SGHRS, CDR2 YFSETQ. The germline V and J ends were trimmed by 4 bases and 5 bases, with 18 bases remaining between them.

J is TRBJ2-7 and V is TRBV18, with TRBD2 matching 10 bases. The CDR3 spans 18 residues. The germline gives CDR1 KGHSH, CDR2 LQKENI. V dropped 4 bases and J dropped 5; count of bases not matched to a gene: 17. The CDR3 DNA follows: TGTGCCAGCTCACTCCATACTTCTCTAGCGGGGGCAGGCGACGAGCAGTACTTC. This codes for CASSLHTSLAGAGDEQYF. Combining the CDR3 with reference TRBV18 and TRBJ2-7 gives the whole variable domain NAGVMQNPRHLVRRRGQEARLRCSPMKGHSHVYWYRQLPEEGLKFMVYLQKENIIDESGMPKERFSAEFPKEGPSILRIQQVVRGDSAAYFCASSLHTSLAGAGDEQYFGPGTRLTVT.

The chain links TRBV5-1 to TRBJ2-3, with 11 bases that match TRBD2. The junction had 10 bases not matched to a gene; V was cut back by 4 bases and J by 3 bases. Germline loops: CDR1 SGHRS, CDR2 YFSETQ. The CDR3 loop spans 17 amino acids. The CDR3 sequence: CASSLEILAGATDTQYF. CDR3 bases: TGCGCCAGCAGCCTCGAAATACTAGCGGGAGCTACAGATACGCAGTATTTT.

CDR3 DNA: TGTGCCAGCGGGGACAGGGGACGCAATCAGCCCCAGCATTTT. Translated, it gives CASGDRGRNQPQHF. The V call is TRBV2, the J call TRBJ1-5, with 10 nucleotides matching TRBD1. CDR1 and CDR2 from the germline V gene are SNHLY and FYNNEI. The CDR3 is made up of 14 amino acids. V lost 8 bases and J lost 2; bases outside the gene matches: 3.

This clone is a singleton in its sample. The CDR3 region is CASTPLGRRVQAGELFF. The CDR3 bases are TGTGCCAGCACCCCCCTGGGTCGTAGAGTCCAGGCCGGGGAGCTGTTTTTT. The V call is TRBV7-9, the J call TRBJ2-2; no firm D call. This CDR3 comprises 17 residues. Germline V gene sequence: CDR1 SEHNR, CDR2 FQNEAQ (reference sequence). The V end was cut by 7 bases, the J end by 6 bases, with 24 bases between.

The V and J genes are TRBV6-5 and TRBJ2-2, with D perhaps TRBD1 or TRBD2 (5 bases each). The CDR3 length is 14 residues. Per germline, CDR1 MNHEY and CDR2 SVGAGI. V shed 6 bases and J shed 6 bases, with 14 bases lying between them. CDR3 in DNA: TGTGCCAGCAGCCGGGACCTTGGGCCCGGGGAGCTGTTTTTT. Amino acids: CASSRDLGPGELFF.